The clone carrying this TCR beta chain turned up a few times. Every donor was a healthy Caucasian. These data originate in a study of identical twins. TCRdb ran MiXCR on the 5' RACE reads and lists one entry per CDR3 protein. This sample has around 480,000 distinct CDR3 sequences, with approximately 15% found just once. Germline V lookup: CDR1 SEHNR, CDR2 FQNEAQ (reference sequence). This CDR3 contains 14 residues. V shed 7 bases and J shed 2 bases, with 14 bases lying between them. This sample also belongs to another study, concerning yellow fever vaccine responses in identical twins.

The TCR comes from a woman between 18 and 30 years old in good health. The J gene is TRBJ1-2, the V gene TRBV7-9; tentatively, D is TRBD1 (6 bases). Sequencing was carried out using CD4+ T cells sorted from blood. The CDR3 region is CASNPDRNNYGYTF. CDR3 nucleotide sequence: TGTGCCAGCAACCCAGACAGGAACAACTATGGCTACACCTTC. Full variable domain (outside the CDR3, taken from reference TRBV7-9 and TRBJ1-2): DTGVSQNPRHKITKRGQNVTFRCDPISEHNRLYWYRQTLGQGPEFLTYFQNEAQLEKSRLLSDRFSAERPKGSFSTLEIQRTEQGDSAMYLCASNPDRNNYGYTFGSGTRLTVV.